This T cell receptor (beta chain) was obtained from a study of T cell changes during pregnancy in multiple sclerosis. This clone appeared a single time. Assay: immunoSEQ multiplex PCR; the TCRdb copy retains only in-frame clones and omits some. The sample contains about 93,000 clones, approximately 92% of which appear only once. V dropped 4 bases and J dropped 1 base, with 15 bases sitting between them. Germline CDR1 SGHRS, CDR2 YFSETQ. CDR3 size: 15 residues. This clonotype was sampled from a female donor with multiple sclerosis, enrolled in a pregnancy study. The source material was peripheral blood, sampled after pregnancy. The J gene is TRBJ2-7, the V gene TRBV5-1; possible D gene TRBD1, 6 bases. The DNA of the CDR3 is TGCGCCAGCAGCCCCTCAGGGGTCCAATCCTACGAGCAGTACTTC. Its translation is CASSPSGVQSYEQYF. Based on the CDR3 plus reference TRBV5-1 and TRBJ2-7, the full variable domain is KAGVTQTPRYLIKTRGQQVTLSCSPISGHRSVSWYQQTPGQGLQFLFEYFSETQRNKGNFPGRFSGRQFSNSRSEMNVSTLELGDSALYLCASSPSGVQSYEQYFGPGTRLTVT.